This T cell receptor (beta chain) originates from a study of blood T cells in healthy people across ages. There are many counts of this clonotype. Combining a sample-barcoded 5' primer with a J-beta primer mix, a second PCR ran for roughly 6 to 11 cycles. Any given sample supplied a minimum of 2.5 million CDR3-containing paired-end reads. TCRdb re-called the 5' RACE reads through MiXCR, storing one row per CDR3 protein. The table records hundreds of thousands of distinct CDR3 sequences, under 30% of them present only once. Germline V gene data show CDR1 as SGHRS and CDR2 as YFSETQ. V gave up 4 bases and J gave up 5 bases; unmatched junction bases: 6. This CDR3 spans 14 amino acids. Aged about 6 to 90, donors were systemically healthy Caucasians from Russia.

The J gene is TRBJ2-7, the V gene TRBV5-1; 10 positions match TRBD1. Input material: blood. This sequence was found in a woman older than 75 in good health. The CDR3 reads CASSVRTGGHEQYF. CDR3 DNA: TGCGCCAGCAGCGTCCGGACAGGGGGGCACGAGCAGTACTTC.